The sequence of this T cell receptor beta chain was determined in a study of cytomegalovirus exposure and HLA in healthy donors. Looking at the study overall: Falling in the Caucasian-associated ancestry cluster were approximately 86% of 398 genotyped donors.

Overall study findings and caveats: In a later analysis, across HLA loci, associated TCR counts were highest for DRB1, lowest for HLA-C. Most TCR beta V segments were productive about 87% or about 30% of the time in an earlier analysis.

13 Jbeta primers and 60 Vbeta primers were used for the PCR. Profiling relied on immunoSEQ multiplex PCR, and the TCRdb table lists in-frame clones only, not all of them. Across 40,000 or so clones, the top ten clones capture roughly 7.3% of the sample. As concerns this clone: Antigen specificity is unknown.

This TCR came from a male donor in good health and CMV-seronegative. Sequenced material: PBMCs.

Written as DNA, the CDR3 is TGCAGTGCCGGGTCGGGAGTTGAAGCTTTCTTT. Protein sequence: CSAGSGVEAFF. This chain uses TRBV20-1 with TRBJ1-1, with unresolved D. The V gene's germline CDR1 is DFQATT and CDR2 SNEGSKA (reference sequence). The CDR3 length is 11 residues. V lost 6 bases and J 7 bases, leaving 12 bases between the germline ends.